This TCR beta chain is from a study of blood T cell repertoires in COVID-19. This clone was seen a few times. Only in-frame clones appear in the TCRdb table, and some are missing; sequencing was by immunoSEQ multiplex PCR. Among about 90,000 clones, about 78% were seen once, and the ten largest hold 13% to 15%. CDR3 size: 17 residues. Germline V CDR1 and CDR2: MNHEY, SVGEGT. J lost 4 bases, V lost 1 base, and 11 bases had no gene match. The receptor's source is a woman older than 75 with acute or convalescent COVID-19. V gene TRBV6-2 or TRBV6-3 combines with J gene TRBJ1-1; 8 bases map to TRBD1. Sequenced: peripheral blood. The CDR3 DNA follows: TGTGCCAGCAGTTACTTACGGTCACAGGGGGTCGCCACTGAAGCTTTCTTT. The encoded protein is CASSYLRSQGVATEAFF.